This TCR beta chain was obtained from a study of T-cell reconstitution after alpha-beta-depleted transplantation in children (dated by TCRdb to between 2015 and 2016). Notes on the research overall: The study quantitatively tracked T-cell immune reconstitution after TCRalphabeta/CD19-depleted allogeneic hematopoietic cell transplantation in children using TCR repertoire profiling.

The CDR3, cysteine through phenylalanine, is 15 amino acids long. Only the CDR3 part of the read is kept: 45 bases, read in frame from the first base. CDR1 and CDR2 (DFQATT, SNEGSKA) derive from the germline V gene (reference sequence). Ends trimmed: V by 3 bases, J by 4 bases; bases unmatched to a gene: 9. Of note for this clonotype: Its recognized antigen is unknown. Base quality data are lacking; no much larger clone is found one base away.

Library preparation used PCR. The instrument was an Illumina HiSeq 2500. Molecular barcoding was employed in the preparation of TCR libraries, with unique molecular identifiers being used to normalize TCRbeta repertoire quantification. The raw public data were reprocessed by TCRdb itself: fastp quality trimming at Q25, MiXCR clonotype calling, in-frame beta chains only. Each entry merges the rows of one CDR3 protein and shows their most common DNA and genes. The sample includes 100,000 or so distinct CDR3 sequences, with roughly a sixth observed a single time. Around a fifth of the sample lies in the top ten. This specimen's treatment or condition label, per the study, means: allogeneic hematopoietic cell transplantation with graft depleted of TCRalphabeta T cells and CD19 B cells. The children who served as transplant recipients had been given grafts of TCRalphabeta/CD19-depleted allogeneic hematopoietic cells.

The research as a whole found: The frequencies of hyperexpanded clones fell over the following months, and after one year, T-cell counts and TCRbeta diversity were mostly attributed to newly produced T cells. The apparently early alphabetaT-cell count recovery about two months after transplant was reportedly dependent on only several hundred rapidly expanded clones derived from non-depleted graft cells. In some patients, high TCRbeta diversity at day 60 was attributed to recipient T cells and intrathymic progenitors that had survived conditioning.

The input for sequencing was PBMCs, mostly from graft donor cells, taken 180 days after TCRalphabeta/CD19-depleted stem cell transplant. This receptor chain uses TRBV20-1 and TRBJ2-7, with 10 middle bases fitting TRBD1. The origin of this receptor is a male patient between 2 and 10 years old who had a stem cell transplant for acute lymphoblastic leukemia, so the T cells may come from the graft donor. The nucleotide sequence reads TGCAGTGCTAGCGGTGGACAGGGGGGGATTTACGAGCAGTACTTC. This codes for CSASGGQGGIYEQYF.